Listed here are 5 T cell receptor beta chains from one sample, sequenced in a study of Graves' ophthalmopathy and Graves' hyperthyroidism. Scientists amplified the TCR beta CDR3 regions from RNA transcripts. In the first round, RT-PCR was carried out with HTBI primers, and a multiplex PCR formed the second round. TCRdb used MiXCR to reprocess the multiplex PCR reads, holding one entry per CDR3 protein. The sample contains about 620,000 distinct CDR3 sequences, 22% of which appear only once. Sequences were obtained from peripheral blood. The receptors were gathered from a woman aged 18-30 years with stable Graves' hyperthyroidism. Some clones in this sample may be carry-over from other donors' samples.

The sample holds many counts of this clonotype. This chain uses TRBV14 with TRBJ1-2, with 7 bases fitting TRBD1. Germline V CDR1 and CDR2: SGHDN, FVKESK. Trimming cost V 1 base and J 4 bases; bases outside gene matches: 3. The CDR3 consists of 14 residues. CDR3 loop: CASSQVGQSYGYTF. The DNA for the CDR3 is TGTGCCAGCAGCCAAGTGGGACAGTCCTATGGCTACACCTTC.

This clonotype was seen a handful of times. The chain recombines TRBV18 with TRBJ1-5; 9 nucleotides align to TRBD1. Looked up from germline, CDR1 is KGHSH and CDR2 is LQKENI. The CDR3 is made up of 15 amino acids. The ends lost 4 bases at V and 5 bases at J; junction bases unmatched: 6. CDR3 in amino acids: CASSLTGGADQPQHF. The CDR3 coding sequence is TGTGCCAGCTCACTAACAGGGGGCGCTGATCAGCCCCAGCATTTT. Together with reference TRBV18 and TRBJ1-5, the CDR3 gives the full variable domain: NAGVMQNPRHLVRRRGQEARLRCSPMKGHSHVYWYRQLPEEGLKFMVYLQKENIIDESGMPKERFSAEFPKEGPSILRIQQVVRGDSAAYFCASSLTGGADQPQHFGDGTRLSIL.

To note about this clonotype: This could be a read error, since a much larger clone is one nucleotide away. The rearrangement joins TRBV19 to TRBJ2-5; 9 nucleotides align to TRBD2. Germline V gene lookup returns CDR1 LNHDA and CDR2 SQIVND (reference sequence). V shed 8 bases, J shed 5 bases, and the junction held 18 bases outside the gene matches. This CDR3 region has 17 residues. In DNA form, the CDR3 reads TGTGCCAGTGGTTCCGGGACTAGCCTACCGTCGGGGGAGACCCAGTACTTC. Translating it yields CASGSGTSLPSGETQYF.

This chain's CDR3 is CSALGAANTGELFF. CDR3 DNA: TGCAGTGCCCTCGGGGCAGCGAACACCGGGGAGCTGTTTTTT. This rearrangement joins TRBV20-1 to TRBJ2-2, with D perhaps assigned TRBD1 or TRBD2 (5 bases each). V was shortened by 6 bases and J by 0 bases, with 11 bases between the two germline ends. Germline V gives CDR1 DFQATT, CDR2 SNEGSKA (reference sequence). This CDR3 is built from 14 residues.

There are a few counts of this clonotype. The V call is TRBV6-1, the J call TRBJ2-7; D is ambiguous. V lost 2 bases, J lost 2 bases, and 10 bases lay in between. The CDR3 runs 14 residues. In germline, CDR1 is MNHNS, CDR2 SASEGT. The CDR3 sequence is CASSEWVRAYEQYF. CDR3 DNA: TGTGCCAGCAGTGAATGGGTTAGGGCCTACGAGCAGTACTTC.